Here is one T cell receptor (beta chain) with its context. Generated by immunoSEQ multiplex PCR, the TCRdb table keeps only in-frame clones and is missing some. The top ten hold 5% of the sample, which has about 150,000 clones, around nine tenths seen once. V gave up 4 bases and J gave up 2 bases; unmatched junction bases: 12. The germline V gene encodes CDR1 SEHNR and CDR2 FQNEAQ (reference sequence). This CDR3 has 18 amino acids. The data stem from a study of T cell responses to AZD1222 COVID-19 vaccine. This chain links TRBV7-9 with TRBJ1-5; 9 positions agree with TRBD1. The receptor was isolated from an adult in good health. Sequenced material: peripheral blood, taken on day 0 of AZD1222 vaccination. In nucleotides, the CDR3 is TGTGCCAGCAGCTCCTCCCGGGACAGGGACGGGGGCAATCAGCCCCAGCATTTT. Protein sequence: CASSSSRDRDGGNQPQHF.